These 27 T cell receptor beta chains were all obtained from the same sample, sequenced in a study of blood T cells in healthy people across ages. The use of a sample-barcoded 5' primer and a J-beta primer mix characterized a second PCR of roughly 7 to 11 cycles. TCRdb passed the 5' RACE reads through MiXCR, listing each CDR3 protein once. The table lists around 1.5 million distinct CDR3 sequences, around two fifths of them singletons. The sample taken for sequencing was blood. Every receptor here comes from a woman aged 18-35 years in good health.

CDR3 bases: TGCAGCGTTGGGAGCGGGGGCGATACGCAGTATTTT. It translates to CSVGSGGDTQYF. This sequence joins TRBV29-1 and TRBJ2-3; 8 bases match TRBD2. The CDR3 totals 12 residues. Germline loops: CDR1 SQVTM, CDR2 ANQGSEA. V dropped 4 bases and J dropped 6; count of bases not matched to a gene: 3.

This clonotype was recorded only once. The genes are TRBV10-3 and TRBJ1-2; the match to TRBD1 covers 9 bases. Germline assignment: CDR1 ENHRY and CDR2 SYGVKD. This CDR3 region has 15 residues. J was trimmed by 3 bases and V by 10 bases; bases with no gene match: 12. DNA for the CDR3: TGTGCCACCCTGGGAGGACAGGGGTCCTACTATGGCTACACCTTC. Encoded protein: CATLGGQGSYYGYTF.

CDR3 nucleotides: TGTGCCACCTTCTGGGAAGGGGGAAGGTACTTC. Its translation: CATFWEGGRYF. The chain uses TRBV24-1 and TRBJ2-7; the D gene is possibly TRBD1 (6 bases). Germline V gene lookup returns CDR1 KGHDR and CDR2 SFDVKD. V gave up 9 bases and J gave up 12 bases, with 17 bases separating them. CDR3 length: 11 residues.

This chain joins TRBV20-1 and TRBJ1-1; 10 positions match TRBD1. Germline V gene lookup returns CDR1 DFQATT and CDR2 SNEGSKA (reference sequence). With V trimmed by 7 bases and J by 5 bases, 10 bases remained unmatched. The CDR3 contains 14 residues. CDR3 DNA sequence: TGCAGTGGGCGGACAGGGGGAGGACTGACTGAAGCTTTCTTT. This encodes CSGRTGGGLTEAFF.

This chain links TRBV7-2 with TRBJ2-2, with a possible D match to TRBD2 (6 bases). The CDR3 extends over 15 amino acids. V shed 2 bases and J shed 7 bases, with 14 bases lying between them. CDR1 SGHTA and CDR2 FQGNSA come from the germline V gene. The CDR3 region has the DNA TGTGCCAGCAGCTTATTCGGGGGTACGAACGGGGAGCTGTTTTTT. Its protein is CASSLFGGTNGELFF.

V gene TRBV7-2 combines with J gene TRBJ2-7; D not resolved. Germline loops: CDR1 SGHTA, CDR2 FQGNSA. The CDR3 totals 14 residues. V was trimmed by 1 base and J by 0 bases, leaving 7 bases between them. The CDR3 spells CASSLEWVSYEQYF. DNA for the CDR3: TGTGCCAGCAGCTTAGAATGGGTCTCCTACGAGCAGTACTTC.

The chain carries TRBV29-1 and TRBJ2-6; TRBD2 might be the D (6 bases). CDR3 size: 13 residues. V was shortened by 5 bases and J by 3 bases, with 8 bases between the two germline ends. Germline-derived CDR1 and CDR2 are SQVTM and ANQGSEA. This chain's CDR3 is CSVTTSGANVLTF. For the CDR3, the DNA is TGCAGCGTTACGACTAGTGGGGCCAACGTCCTGACTTTC.

The V and J genes are TRBV20-1 and TRBJ2-3; perhaps TRBD2 as D (5 bases). The V end was cut by 2 bases, the J end by 0 bases, with 12 bases between. Germline V lookup: CDR1 DFQATT, CDR2 SNEGSKA (reference sequence). This CDR3 region has 15 residues. The CDR3 sequence: CSARNLAPSTDTQYF. The CDR3 DNA is TGCAGTGCTAGAAATCTAGCCCCCAGCACAGATACGCAGTATTTT.

The V call is TRBV20-1, the J call TRBJ2-3; 7 bases align to TRBD2. CDR1 is DFQATT and CDR2 is SNEGSKA in the germline V gene (reference sequence). There are 15 residues in the CDR3. Germline trimming cut 2 bases from V and 1 base from J; bases unmatched to any gene: 6. CDR3: CSARFSSGGTDTQYF. The CDR3, as DNA: TGCAGTGCTAGATTTTCTAGCGGAGGCACAGATACGCAGTATTTT.

Regarding this clonotype: The junction differs from germline at one of its ends, possibly a read error. For the CDR3, the DNA is TGCGTCAGCCAAGAGACTAGCACTACTCGTAGCACAGATACGCAGTATTTT. Encoded protein: CVSQETSTTRSTDTQYF. The genes are TRBV5-1 and TRBJ2-3, with 7 bases identical to TRBD2. Germline loops: CDR1 SGHRS, CDR2 YFSETQ. CDR3 size: 17 residues.

This clonotype was seen only a few times. CDR3 sequence: CASSQDLRPQYF. The CDR3 region has the DNA TGTGCCAGCAGCCAAGACTTACGGCCCCAGTACTTC. This sequence joins TRBV4-2 and TRBJ2-5, with no clear D. The length of the CDR3 is 12 residues. CDR1 is LGHNA, CDR2 YNFKEQ, per germline. Trimming pared 0 bases from V and 9 bases from J, leaving 8 bases between.

This chain connects TRBV13 to TRBJ2-3; no definite D call. Per germline, CDR1 PRHDT and CDR2 FYEKMQ (reference sequence). The V end lost 5 bases, the J end lost 6 bases, and 24 bases lay between the germline ends. CDR3 size: 17 residues. DNA for the CDR3: TGTGCCAGCAGCCAAGGTTGGGCGAGCGCCTCGAGGGATACGCAGTATTTT. Translation gives CASSQGWASASRDTQYF.

The chain uses TRBV9 and TRBJ2-5, with 10 bases that match TRBD2. Trimming cost V 4 bases and J 11 bases; bases outside gene matches: 17. The length of the CDR3 is 16 residues. Per the germline V gene, CDR1 is SGDLS and CDR2 is YYNGEE. The CDR3 loop is CASSTVSGGAYNEQYF. In nucleotides, the CDR3 is TGTGCCAGCAGCACCGTCAGCGGGGGGGCCTACAATGAGCAGTACTTC.

The chain links TRBV28 to TRBJ2-7, with TRBD1 matching 8 bases. This CDR3 has 17 residues. V trimming: 3 bases; J trimming: 0 bases; junction bases outside the gene matches: 10. The germline V gene encodes CDR1 MDHEN and CDR2 SYDVKM. The CDR3: CASSLHYRDRSSYEQYF. The DNA for the CDR3 is TGTGCCAGCAGTTTGCATTACCGGGACAGGAGCTCCTACGAGCAGTACTTC.

There are many counts of this clonotype. This CDR3 is CASSLGQGAPNSPLHF. The CDR3 nucleotides read TGTGCCAGCAGTTTGGGGCAGGGGGCGCCGAATTCACCCCTCCACTTT. The chain is built from TRBV12-3 or TRBV12-4 and TRBJ1-6; 8 bases fit TRBD1. V trimming: 3 bases; J trimming: 7 bases; junction bases outside the gene matches: 8. The CDR3 has 16 residues.

This chain connects TRBV28 to TRBJ1-2, with D possibly matching TRBD1 (6 bases). Trimming cost V 11 bases and J 2 bases, with 18 bases left between them. The V gene's germline CDR1 is MDHEN and CDR2 SYDVKM. The length of the CDR3 is 14 residues. In DNA, the CDR3 is TGTGCCTCCGGAGGGGGGGCCCGCAACTATGGCTACACCTTC. It encodes CASGGGARNYGYTF.

This chain connects TRBV4-1 to TRBJ2-1; 12 bases align to TRBD2. V trimming: 5 bases; J trimming: 0 bases; junction bases outside the gene matches: 5. The CDR3 runs to 17 residues. Germline V gives CDR1 MGHRA, CDR2 YSYEKL. The DNA for the CDR3 is TGCGCCAGCAGCACTTGGACTAGCGGGGACTCCTACAATGAGCAGTTCTTC. Residues: CASSTWTSGDSYNEQFF.

The chain links TRBV24-1 to TRBJ2-2, with a weak D call TRBD2 (6 bases). V gave up 3 bases and J gave up 6 bases, with 10 bases separating them. The CDR3 is 14 residues long. Germline-derived CDR1 and CDR2 are KGHDR and SFDVKD. CDR3 sequence reads: CATSDIREAGELFF. CDR3 in DNA: TGTGCCACCAGTGATATCAGGGAGGCCGGGGAGCTGTTTTTT.

This clonotype was seen only a few times. With a much larger clone just one base away, this may be a read error. J is TRBJ2-3 and V is TRBV27; 13 nucleotides line up with TRBD2. Germline-derived CDR1 and CDR2 are MNHEY and SMNVEV (reference sequence). This CDR3 has 18 amino acids. The CDR3 spells CASGFLGLAGAEVDTQYF. CDR3 in DNA: TGTGCCAGCGGTTTTCTCGGACTAGCGGGGGCTGAGGTAGATACGCAGTATTTT.

V is TRBV9 and J is TRBJ1-2; weak D call: TRBD1 (6 bases). This CDR3 spans 15 amino acids. CDR1 and CDR2 (germline): SGDLS, YYNGEE. V gave up 3 bases and J gave up 0 bases, with 12 bases separating them. The CDR3 protein is CASSATTGTNYGYTF. For the CDR3, the DNA is TGTGCCAGCAGCGCCACCACAGGGACTAACTATGGCTACACCTTC.

This clonotype was detected a few times. V usage is TRBV4-1 and J usage is TRBJ2-5, with 14 positions matching TRBD2. The assigned J gene may be wrong: the sequence end matches TRBJ2-7 better. Germline lookup yields CDR1 MGHRA and CDR2 YSYEKL. CDR3 length: 16 residues. DNA of the CDR3: TGCGCCAGCAGCCAAGATTTCGGACTAGCGGGAGGCGAGCAGTACTTC. Translated, it gives CASSQDFGLAGGEQYF.

This sequence joins TRBV3-1 and TRBJ1-2, with D unresolved. The CDR3 is made up of 14 amino acids. Trimming took 4 bases from V and 2 from J, leaving 11 bases between them. CDR1 and CDR2 from the germline V gene are LGHDT and YNNKEL (reference sequence). CDR3 nucleotides: TGTGCCAGCAGCCCAAGGAGTTCCAACTATGGCTACACCTTC. Translated: CASSPRSSNYGYTF. The full variable domain, completed using reference TRBV3-1 and TRBJ1-2, is DTAVSQTPKYLVTQMGNDKSIKCEQNLGHDTMYWYKQDSKKFLKIMFSYNNKELIINETVPNRFSPKSPDKAHLNLHINSLELGDSAVYFCASSPRSSNYGYTFGSGTRLTVV.

V usage is TRBV6-5 and J usage is TRBJ1-2; D gene unclear. The CDR3 is 12 amino acids. V was cut by 7 bases and J by 2 bases, with 8 bases left in between. Germline-derived CDR1 and CDR2 are MNHEY and SVGAGI. In DNA form, the CDR3 reads TGTGCCAGCATGGCCAAGAACTATGGCTACACCTTC. Its protein is CASMAKNYGYTF.

This chain's CDR3 is CASSPGQGGLDTQYF. In DNA, the CDR3 is TGTGCCAGCAGTCCCGGACAGGGAGGCTTGGATACGCAGTATTTT. V usage is TRBV6-5 and J usage is TRBJ2-3; 8 bases are shared with TRBD1. In germline, CDR1 is MNHEY, CDR2 SVGAGI. This CDR3 comprises 15 residues. V was pared by 5 bases and J by 6 bases, with 10 bases of the junction left unmatched.

This clonotype has a count of ten or more. This rearrangement joins TRBV5-5 to TRBJ2-2; D is unresolved. CDR3 length: 15 amino acids. Germline V lookup: CDR1 SGHKS, CDR2 YYEKEE (reference sequence). Trimming cost V 3 bases and J 1 base, with 10 bases left between them. CDR3 sequence reads: CASSSMTVNTGELFF. CDR3 nucleotides: TGTGCCAGCAGCTCAATGACGGTGAACACCGGGGAGCTGTTTTTT. Full variable domain (outside the CDR3, taken from reference TRBV5-5 and TRBJ2-2): DAGVTQSPTHLIKTRGQQVTLRCSPISGHKSVSWYQQVLGQGPQFIFQYYEKEERGRGNFPDRFSARQFPNYSSELNVNALLLGDSALYLCASSSMTVNTGELFFGEGSRLTVL.

A few counts support this clonotype. The J gene is TRBJ2-1, the V gene TRBV5-1; 7 positions match TRBD2. V shed 4 bases, J shed 0 bases, and the junction held 4 bases outside the gene matches. The germline V gene encodes CDR1 SGHRS and CDR2 YFSETQ. The CDR3 has 15 amino acids. Written as DNA, the CDR3 is TGCGCCAGCAGCCTTAGCGGGCGCTCCTACAATGAGCAGTTCTTC. Protein product: CASSLSGRSYNEQFF.

This clonotype was counted a few times. CDR3 loop: CASSLTTGGEYGYTF. The CDR3 DNA is TGTGCCAGCAGCTTGACGACAGGGGGGGAGTATGGCTACACCTTC. This sequence joins TRBV7-2 and TRBJ1-2; TRBD1 agrees at 9 bases. Germline trimming cut 3 bases from V and 5 bases from J; bases unmatched to any gene: 7. This CDR3 has 15 amino acids. Germline CDR1 reads SGHTA; CDR2 reads FQGNSA. The entire variable domain, with the rest obtained from reference TRBV7-2 and TRBJ1-2, is as follows: GAGVSQSPSNKVTEKGKDVELRCDPISGHTALYWYRQSLGQGLEFLIYFQGNSAPDKSGLPSDRFSAERTGGSVSTLTIQRTQQEDSAVYLCASSLTTGGEYGYTFGSGTRLTVV.